Presented here are 22 T cell receptor beta chains from one specimen sequenced in a study of cytomegalovirus exposure and HLA in healthy donors. The data were produced by immunoSEQ multiplex PCR, yet TCRdb's version contains in-frame clones alone and is incomplete. This sample has some 98,000 clones; about 90% occur once, and the top ten carry 5.5% to 7.5%. Specimen: PBMCs. These receptors were taken from a young man in good health and CMV-seropositive.

The chain employs TRBV19 and TRBJ2-1; 13 bases fit TRBD2. V lost 5 bases, J lost 9 bases, and 10 bases stayed unmatched. Germline-derived CDR1 and CDR2 are LNHDA and SQIVND (reference sequence). The CDR3 covers 16 residues. The CDR3 DNA is TGTGCCAGTAGTCCTCGGACTAGCGGGAGTTATGGTGAGCAGTTCTTC. Its translation is CASSPRTSGSYGEQFF.

In its sample, this clone was seen once. The V and J genes are TRBV5-4 and TRBJ2-5; D may be TRBD1 (6 bases). CDR3 length: 15 amino acids. The V gene's germline CDR1 is SGHNT and CDR2 YYREEE (reference sequence). Trimming left V 4 bases short and J 2 bases short, with 15 bases between. CDR3 sequence: CASSDAQGFQETQYF. The CDR3 DNA follows: TGTGCCAGCAGCGACGCACAGGGATTTCAAGAGACCCAGTACTTC.

The chain couples TRBV28 to TRBJ1-2, with D tentatively TRBD1 (5 bases). This CDR3 is built from 14 residues. The germline V gene has CDR1 MDHEN and CDR2 SYDVKM. The V gene lost 6 bases and the J gene lost 1 base, with 12 bases spanning the gap. CDR3 amino acids: CASRGGVNNYGYTF. CDR3 in DNA: TGTGCCAGCAGGGGGGGGGTTAATAACTATGGCTACACCTTC.

CDR3 amino acids: CASSSRNEQFF. DNA for the CDR3: TGTGCCAGCAGTAGTCGTAATGAGCAGTTCTTC. The rearrangement joins TRBV9 to TRBJ2-1; D remains unclear. The CDR3 runs to 11 residues. Per germline, CDR1 SGDLS and CDR2 YYNGEE. V dropped 5 bases and J dropped 7 bases, with 7 bases sitting between them. Based on the CDR3 plus reference TRBV9 and TRBJ2-1, the full variable domain is DSGVTQTPKHLITATGQRVTLRCSPRSGDLSVYWYQQSLDQGLQFLIQYYNGEERAKGNILERFSAQQFPDLHSELNLSSLELGDSALYFCASSSRNEQFFGPGTRLTVL.

V gene TRBV19 combines with J gene TRBJ2-3; 10 bases map to TRBD2. The V gene end was trimmed by 6 bases and the J gene end by 3 bases; junction bases not matched to a gene: 9. CDR3 length equals 16 residues. Germline CDR1 and CDR2: LNHDA and SQIVND (reference sequence). In DNA, the CDR3 is TGTGCCAGTAGCGCTGATACTAGCGGGATTACAGATACGCAGTATTTT. This translates into CASSADTSGITDTQYF. Supplemented by reference TRBV19 and TRBJ2-3, the full variable domain reads DGGITQSPKYLFRKEGQNVTLSCEQNLNHDAMYWYRQDPGQGLRLIYYSQIVNDFQKGDIAEGYSVSREKKESFPLTVTSAQKNPTAFYLCASSADTSGITDTQYFGPGTRLTVL.

This clone showed up just once. The J gene is TRBJ2-7, the V gene TRBV7-9; TRBD2 aligns across 8 bases. V shed 5 bases and J 7 bases; nucleotides not matched to a gene: 10. CDR3 size: 14 residues. Germline CDR1 reads SEHNR; CDR2 reads FQNEAQ (reference sequence). In DNA, the CDR3 is TGTGCCAGCAGCAGAGGGGGACTAGGTGAGGAGCAGTACTTC. As protein: CASSRGGLGEEQYF.

This clone was seen once. V gene TRBV7-2 combines with J gene TRBJ2-1; 11 bases match TRBD1. Unmatched junction bases numbered 5, after V lost 5 bases and J lost 5 bases. In germline, CDR1 is SGHTA, CDR2 FQGNSA. The CDR3 length is 15 residues. Here the CDR3 reads CASSQGQGVNNEQFF. CDR3 nucleotide sequence: TGTGCCAGCAGCCAGGGACAGGGGGTCAACAATGAGCAGTTCTTC.

The chain recombines TRBV28 with TRBJ2-3, with 9 bases fitting TRBD2. The V and J ends lost 4 bases and 2 bases, in that order; junction bases with no gene match: 7. Germline CDR1 MDHEN, CDR2 SYDVKM. This CDR3 comprises 16 residues. The CDR3 DNA reads TGTGCCAGCAGTTCCCCTAGCGGGGAGATCACAGATACGCAGTATTTT. Protein product: CASSSPSGEITDTQYF.

The chain uses TRBV12-5 and TRBJ1-5, with D possibly TRBD1 on 5 matching bases. Looked up from germline, CDR1 is LGHNT and CDR2 is FRNRAP. Trimming took off 7 bases at V and 6 bases at J, with 16 bases between the two ends. There are 14 residues in the CDR3. The DNA of the CDR3 is TGTGCTAGTGTCCCGCAGGGTTTCCGTCAGCCCCAGCATTTT. Its protein is CASVPQGFRQPQHF.

This chain connects TRBV27 to TRBJ2-3, with D perhaps TRBD2 (5 bases). The ends were cut back, 7 bases at V and 1 base at J, with 15 bases in the middle. CDR1 is MNHEY, CDR2 SMNVEV, per germline (reference sequence). The CDR3 spans 15 residues. CDR3 DNA: TGTGCCAGCACATCTTTGAAGGGAGGCACAGATACGCAGTATTTT. Translating gives CASTSLKGGTDTQYF.

This chain uses TRBV6-4 with TRBJ1-2, with TRBD1 matching over 9 bases. The germline V gene encodes CDR1 MRHNA and CDR2 SNTAGT. This CDR3 spans 15 amino acids. J lost 8 bases, V lost 5 bases, and 12 bases had no gene match. The CDR3 coding sequence is TGTGCCAGCAGTCACCGGGACAGGGAAATTTACGGCTACACCTTC. Its protein product is CASSHRDREIYGYTF.

This chain links TRBV9 with TRBJ2-7; 8 bases align to TRBD2. Germline V lookup: CDR1 SGDLS, CDR2 YYNGEE. The ends lost 0 bases at V and 4 bases at J; junction bases unmatched: 6. CDR3 size: 15 residues. CDR3 nucleotides: TGTGCCAGCAGCGTAGCGGGAGGGGATGCTTACGAGCAGTACTTC. Amino acids: CASSVAGGDAYEQYF.

As DNA, the CDR3 is TGTGCCAGCAGTGGGAGGAGCTCCTACGAGCAGTACTTC. It encodes CASSGRSSYEQYF. The chain joins TRBV28 to TRBJ2-7; possible D gene TRBD2, 6 bases. Germline CDR1 reads MDHEN; CDR2 reads SYDVKM. Trimming removed 5 bases at V and 0 bases at J, with 8 bases between. The CDR3 loop spans 13 amino acids.

The chain links TRBV5-1 to TRBJ2-5; possible D gene TRBD1, 6 bases. There are 14 residues in the CDR3. The V end lost 1 base, the J end lost 5 bases, and 12 bases lay between the germline ends. Looked up from germline, CDR1 is SGHRS and CDR2 is YFSETQ. The chain's CDR3 is CASSLFTGRETQYF. Written as DNA, the CDR3 is TGCGCCAGCAGCTTGTTTACAGGGCGCGAGACCCAGTACTTC.

This clone was detected only a few times. This sequence joins TRBV19 and TRBJ2-5; 9 nucleotides match TRBD2. Trimming took 5 bases from V and 5 from J; bases not matched to a gene: 9. The germline V gene encodes CDR1 LNHDA and CDR2 SQIVND (reference sequence). This CDR3 is 15 amino acids long. CDR3 in DNA: TGTGCCAGTAGTCCCCCGGGGCTAGCGGGGGAGACCCAGTACTTC. Encoded protein: CASSPPGLAGETQYF.

The sample holds a few counts of this clone. V gene TRBV27 combines with J gene TRBJ2-7, with 9 bases lining up with TRBD1. Germline loops: CDR1 MNHEY, CDR2 SMNVEV (reference sequence). This CDR3 is built from 15 residues. Trimming cost V 6 bases and J 3 bases; bases outside gene matches: 9. The CDR3 region is CASRRRQGVVYEQYF. DNA for the CDR3: TGTGCCAGCAGGCGAAGACAGGGGGTAGTCTACGAGCAGTACTTC.

This sequence joins TRBV6-6 and TRBJ1-2; tentative D call: TRBD1 (6 bases). Per the germline V gene, CDR1 is MNHNY and CDR2 is SVGAGI (reference sequence). Between the trimmed V and J ends, which lost 0 bases and 8 bases, there was a span of 19 bases. The CDR3 loop spans 16 amino acids. The CDR3 loop is CASSYSTATGQGGYTF. The CDR3 DNA reads as TGTGCCAGCAGTTACTCGACCGCTACAGGTCAGGGGGGCTACACCTTC.

V usage is TRBV7-6 and J usage is TRBJ2-3; D ambiguous. This CDR3 has 13 amino acids. Trimming pared 1 base from V and 2 bases from J, leaving 4 bases between. Germline CDR1 reads SGHVS; CDR2 reads FNYEAQ. The CDR3 DNA sequence: TGTGCCAGCAGCTTAGTTTACACAGATACGCAGTATTTT. Its protein product is CASSLVYTDTQYF.

The chain employs TRBV7-2 and TRBJ2-4; D remains unclear. The CDR3 has 14 residues. V was clipped by 3 bases and J by 0 bases, with 6 bases between them. From germline, CDR1 is SGHTA and CDR2 FQGNSA. In DNA, the CDR3 is TGTGCCAGCAGCTTCAACTTAGCCAAAAACATTCAGTACTTC. This codes for CASSFNLAKNIQYF.

The chain uses TRBV28 and TRBJ2-3; 11 nucleotides agree with TRBD2. Germline V gene data show CDR1 as MDHEN and CDR2 as SYDVKM. Trimming took 2 bases from V and 0 from J; bases not matched to a gene: 7. The CDR3 consists of 18 residues. The CDR3 reads CASSLTSGGTSSTDTQYF. The CDR3 region has the DNA TGTGCCAGCAGTTTAACTAGCGGGGGAACGTCTAGCACAGATACGCAGTATTTT.

The chain employs TRBV15 and TRBJ2-7; 11 bases agree with TRBD1. CDR1 and CDR2 (germline): LNHNV, YYDKDF (reference sequence). The CDR3 loop spans 14 amino acids. V lost 5 bases and J lost 4; bases outside the gene matches: 4. CDR3 sequence reads: CATSRGDRGYEQYF. The CDR3, as DNA: TGTGCCACCAGCCGGGGGGACAGGGGGTACGAGCAGTACTTC.

This chain links TRBV5-6 with TRBJ2-1, with TRBD1 identical over 7 bases. Germline V gene data show CDR1 as SGHDT and CDR2 as YYEEEE. Trimming removed 0 bases from V and 4 bases from J; junction bases left unmatched: 4. The CDR3 sequence is 15 residues long. The CDR3 loop is CASSLGGGGYNEQFF. CDR3 nucleotide sequence: TGTGCCAGCAGCTTGGGAGGGGGCGGGTACAATGAGCAGTTCTTC.